These 10 T cell receptor beta chains originate from one sample sequenced in a study of blood T cell repertoires in COVID-19. The data were produced by immunoSEQ multiplex PCR, yet TCRdb's version contains in-frame clones alone and is incomplete. The repertoire includes some 500,000 clones, around 89% of them detected once, and less than 2% sits in the top ten. The specimen was PBMCs or T cells enriched from blood (not recorded which). The receptors were gathered from a woman between 40 and 50 years old who had recovered from COVID-19.

V usage is TRBV11-2 and J usage is TRBJ1-1; the D is unclear. Trimming stripped 2 bases from V and 7 bases from J, with 11 bases between. The CDR3 runs 13 residues. Germline CDR1 is SGHAT and CDR2 is FQNNGV. CDR3 coding DNA: TGTGCCAGCAGCTTACCCTCCCTAGGTGAAGCTTTCTTT. It translates to CASSLPSLGEAFF.

V usage is TRBV3-1 (or the pseudogene TRBV3-2) and J usage is TRBJ2-7; 7 bases are a match to TRBD1. Germline V gene data show CDR1 as LGHDT and CDR2 as YNNKEL (reference sequence). Losses at the gene ends were 4 bases for V and 2 bases for J; bases not matched to a gene: 8. This CDR3 spans 15 amino acids. The CDR3 DNA sequence: TGTGCCAGCAGCCTCAGACAGGGCCTACCCTACGAGCAGTACTTC. This translates into CASSLRQGLPYEQYF.

V gene TRBV7-9 combines with J gene TRBJ2-5, with TRBD2 matching over 14 bases. This CDR3 has 18 amino acids. Trimming at V came to 2 bases and at J to 4 bases, leaving 9 bases not matched to a gene. CDR1 is SEHNR, CDR2 FQNEAQ, per germline (reference sequence). Here the CDR3 reads CASSLFGTSGSLGETQYF. The CDR3 DNA reads as TGTGCCAGCAGCTTATTTGGGACTAGCGGGAGTCTGGGAGAGACCCAGTACTTC.

The genes are TRBV25-1 and TRBJ1-5; 9 positions match TRBD1. The V gene's germline CDR1 is MGHDK and CDR2 SYGVNS. J was trimmed by 7 bases and V by 4 bases; bases with no gene match: 11. CDR3 length: 16 residues. CDR3 bases: TGTGCCAGCAGTGGGGGGGGACAGGGCCGATTCCAGCCCCAGCATTTT. Translating gives CASSGGGQGRFQPQHF.

A single count supports this clone. J is TRBJ1-3 and V is TRBV27; TRBD1 aligns across 7 bases. This CDR3 is 15 amino acids long. From germline, CDR1 is MNHEY and CDR2 SMNVEV (reference sequence). Trimming cost V 5 bases and J 4 bases; bases outside gene matches: 8. As DNA, the CDR3 is TGTGCCAGCAGTATCGGAGCAGGGGGAGGAAACACCATATATTTT. Amino acids: CASSIGAGGGNTIYF.

The chain has TRBV11-3 and TRBJ2-5, with 7 bases aligning to TRBD2. After removal of 7 bases from V and 3 bases from J, the junction contained 14 bases not matched to a gene. The CDR3 is 16 residues long. Germline loops: CDR1 SGHNT, CDR2 YENEEA. The CDR3 bases are TGTGCCAGCACCACGAACCGCTGGGGGGGGGAAGAGACCCAGTACTTC. The encoded protein is CASTTNRWGGEETQYF.

A single count supports this clone. The rearrangement joins TRBV18 to TRBJ2-3; tentative D call: TRBD2 (7 bases). The CDR3 sequence is 14 residues long. Germline assignment: CDR1 KGHSH and CDR2 LQKENI. V lost 4 bases and J lost 5, with 13 bases in between. CDR3 region: CASSQAGAVDTQYF. The DNA for the CDR3 is TGTGCCAGCTCACAGGCGGGGGCCGTAGATACGCAGTATTTT.

The V and J genes are TRBV29-1 and TRBJ1-1; D is perhaps TRBD1 (6 bases). The CDR3 extends over 14 amino acids. Per the germline V gene, CDR1 is SQVTM and CDR2 is ANQGSEA. Between the trimmed V and J ends, which lost 5 bases and 6 bases, there was a span of 19 bases. The CDR3 coding sequence is TGCAGCGTTAGCTGGCCAGGGACATCAGCTGAAGCTTTCTTT. Translating gives CSVSWPGTSAEAFF.

V and J are TRBV7-9 and TRBJ1-5; D unresolved. The V gene's germline CDR1 is SEHNR and CDR2 FQNEAQ (reference sequence). The V end was cut by 2 bases, the J end by 7 bases, with 6 bases between. This CDR3 is 12 amino acids long. The CDR3 spells CASSLTDQPQHF. The CDR3 nucleotides are TGTGCCAGCAGCTTAACAGACCAGCCCCAGCATTTT.

This sequence joins TRBV7-2 and TRBJ1-5, with TRBD1 as a possible D gene (5 bases). The CDR3 contains 16 residues. Germline V lookup: CDR1 SGHTA, CDR2 FQGNSA. Trimming shortened V by 4 bases and J by 2 bases, and 15 bases separated the two germline ends. CDR3 residues: CASSSQQVSGNQPQHF. CDR3 DNA: TGTGCCAGCAGCTCTCAACAGGTTTCTGGCAATCAGCCCCAGCATTTT.